The 23 T cell receptor beta chains reported below all come from one sample, sequenced in a study of PD-L1 blockade in urothelial cancer. Described time point: pretreatment peripheral blood. Sequenced by immunoSEQ multiplex PCR; TCRdb stores in-frame clones only, minus some. The sample contains about 87,000 clones, 84% of which appear only once. The source material was PBMCs, sampled around atezolizumab (anti-PD-L1) treatment. These receptors originate from a man aged 60-69 years with urothelial cancer.

The rearrangement links TRBV5-8 to TRBJ2-7; TRBD2 aligns across 11 bases. Trimming at V came to 4 bases and at J to 0 bases, leaving 3 bases not matched to a gene. The CDR3 covers 15 residues. In germline, CDR1 is SGHTS, CDR2 YDEGEE. The DNA for the CDR3 is TGTGCCAGCAGCCGAACTAGCGGGAGCTCCTACGAGCAGTACTTC. It yields the protein CASSRTSGSSYEQYF.

The CDR3 nucleotides are TGTGCCAGCTCCTCCCCTAGCGGGCTGCAAGAGACCCAGTACTTC. Translated: CASSSPSGLQETQYF. V and J are TRBV11-2 and TRBJ2-5; 8 nucleotides align to TRBD2. Trimming cost V 8 bases and J 2 bases; bases outside gene matches: 10. Germline V lookup: CDR1 SGHAT, CDR2 FQNNGV. The CDR3 covers 15 residues.

The chain employs TRBV29-1 and TRBJ1-1; 10 bases map to TRBD1. The CDR3 sequence is 14 residues long. With V trimmed by 4 bases and J by 3 bases, 5 bases remained unmatched. Germline CDR1 reads SQVTM; CDR2 reads ANQGSEA. CDR3 in amino acids: CSVGRQGADTEAFF. The DNA for the CDR3 is TGCAGCGTTGGCCGACAGGGGGCCGACACTGAAGCTTTCTTT.

The CDR3 sequence is CASRPGQGNEKLFF. In DNA, the CDR3 is TGTGCCAGCAGACCAGGACAGGGTAATGAAAAACTGTTTTTT. The chain carries TRBV11-2 and TRBJ1-4; 8 bases align to TRBD1. V gave up 6 bases and J gave up 4 bases; unmatched junction bases: 4. Germline CDR1 is SGHAT and CDR2 is FQNNGV. The length of the CDR3 is 14 residues.

This chain uses TRBV9 with TRBJ1-1, with 8 bases aligning to TRBD1. The CDR3 has 15 amino acids. The V segment lost 2 bases and the J segment 1 base; nucleotides outside the gene matches: 4. Germline CDR1 reads SGDLS; CDR2 reads YYNGEE. CDR3 DNA: TGTGCCAGCAGCGTGTCGGACAGGGCGAACACTGAAGCTTTCTTT. It encodes CASSVSDRANTEAFF. Drawing the rest from reference TRBV9 and TRBJ1-1, the complete variable domain is DSGVTQTPKHLITATGQRVTLRCSPRSGDLSVYWYQQSLDQGLQFLIQYYNGEERAKGNILERFSAQQFPDLHSELNLSSLELGDSALYFCASSVSDRANTEAFFGQGTRLTVV.

The J gene is TRBJ1-1, the V gene TRBV19; no clear D. CDR1 and CDR2 (germline): LNHDA, SQIVND (reference sequence). V gave up 5 bases and J gave up 8 bases, with 15 bases separating them. CDR3 length: 13 amino acids. The CDR3 spells CASSATVLGEAFF. CDR3 DNA sequence: TGTGCCAGTAGTGCAACGGTCTTGGGCGAAGCTTTCTTT.

The genes are TRBV11-2 and TRBJ2-2; 12 bases line up with TRBD2. The V and J ends lost 2 bases and 6 bases, in that order; junction bases with no gene match: 4. The germline V gene has CDR1 SGHAT and CDR2 FQNNGV. The CDR3 sequence is 16 residues long. CDR3 sequence (DNA): TGTGCCAGCAGCTTATCCTCTAGCGGGAGGGCCGGGGAGCTGTTTTTT. Translated: CASSLSSSGRAGELFF.

This clone was seen only a few times. The CDR3 nucleotides are TGTGCCAGCACTATCTCCTACTCCTACGAGCAGTACTTC. This encodes CASTISYSYEQYF. The V and J genes are TRBV6-6 and TRBJ2-7; D gene unclear. This CDR3 spans 13 amino acids. Germline CDR1 MNHNY, CDR2 SVGAGI (reference sequence). Trimming shortened V by 7 bases and J by 0 bases, and 10 bases separated the two germline ends.

This rearrangement joins TRBV15 to TRBJ2-7; D possibly corresponds to TRBD1 (6 bases). Germline values: CDR1 LNHNV, CDR2 YYDKDF (reference sequence). This CDR3 is built from 16 residues. Trimming cost V 1 base and J 3 bases, with 16 bases left between them. CDR3 in amino acids: CATSRGSGTPRYEQYF. The CDR3, as DNA: TGTGCCACCAGCAGAGGCTCCGGGACACCACGCTACGAGCAGTACTTC.

There are a few counts of this clone. V usage is TRBV9 and J usage is TRBJ2-7, with TRBD2 matching 10 bases. CDR3 length: 15 amino acids. Per germline, CDR1 SGDLS and CDR2 YYNGEE. Trimming removed 0 bases from V and 2 bases from J; junction bases left unmatched: 2. The chain's CDR3 is CASSVGLAGPYEQYF. CDR3 in DNA: TGTGCCAGCAGCGTAGGACTAGCGGGCCCCTACGAGCAGTACTTC.

The chain carries TRBV10-3 and TRBJ2-7; D remains ambiguous. In germline, CDR1 is ENHRY, CDR2 SYGVKD. V gave up 5 bases and J gave up 3 bases, with 5 bases separating them. This CDR3 has 11 amino acids. CDR3 DNA sequence: TGTGCCATCAGTTACAGCTACGAGCAGTACTTC. It codes for CAISYSYEQYF.

The J gene is TRBJ2-3, the V gene TRBV5-8; D gene unclear. V dropped 1 base and J dropped 8 bases, with 11 bases sitting between them. Germline V gene sequence: CDR1 SGHTS, CDR2 YDEGEE. This CDR3 comprises 13 residues. The CDR3 coding sequence is TGTGCCAGCAGCTTGTCGTTTCGTAGTACGCAGTATTTT. Protein: CASSLSFRSTQYF.

This clone was observed once. V gene TRBV2 combines with J gene TRBJ1-2, with 8 bases that match TRBD1. V lost 5 bases to trimming and J lost 10 bases; unmatched junction nucleotides: 18. The CDR3 is made up of 16 amino acids. CDR1 is SNHLY and CDR2 is FYNNEI in the germline V gene. The CDR3 loop reads CASSPLSGQGSDDYTF. The CDR3 DNA reads TGTGCCAGCAGTCCCCTATCCGGACAGGGATCGGATGACTACACCTTC.

This rearrangement joins TRBV28 to TRBJ2-7; D gene ambiguous. The length of the CDR3 is 15 residues. The germline gives CDR1 MDHEN, CDR2 SYDVKM. The V and J ends lost 7 bases and 3 bases respectively, with 19 bases between them. CDR3 amino acids: CASNTGKDSFYEQYF. As DNA, the CDR3 is TGTGCCAGCAACACCGGCAAAGACTCCTTCTACGAGCAGTACTTC.

The chain recombines TRBV5-4 with TRBJ2-1, with 8 bases matching TRBD2. Germline CDR1 SGHNT, CDR2 YYREEE (reference sequence). The CDR3 sequence is 16 residues long. V lost 5 bases and J lost 2; bases outside the gene matches: 9. CDR3 sequence: CASSSLSGNTYNEQFF. The CDR3 DNA follows: TGTGCCAGCAGTTCCCTTAGCGGGAACACCTACAATGAGCAGTTCTTC.

The V call is TRBV5-1, the J call TRBJ2-3; 12 bases map to TRBD2. With V trimmed by 0 bases and J by 3 bases, 2 bases remained unmatched. The CDR3 loop spans 16 amino acids. The V gene's germline CDR1 is SGHRS and CDR2 YFSETQ. CDR3 amino acids: CASSLGTSGETDTQYF. CDR3 nucleotide sequence: TGCGCCAGCAGCTTGGGGACTAGCGGGGAGACAGATACGCAGTATTTT.

This chain uses TRBV28 with TRBJ1-4; unclear D gene. Germline loops: CDR1 MDHEN, CDR2 SYDVKM. The CDR3 totals 15 residues. The V gene lost 3 bases and the J gene lost 4 bases, with 12 bases spanning the gap. CDR3 amino acids: CASSFGTRGNEKLFF. CDR3 DNA sequence: TGTGCCAGCAGTTTTGGAACACGGGGTAATGAAAAACTGTTTTTT.

The genes are TRBV7-8 and TRBJ1-5; D remains ambiguous. Germline CDR1 reads SGHVS; CDR2 reads FQNEAQ. The CDR3 has 17 residues. The ends were cut back, 5 bases at V and 2 bases at J, with 19 bases in the middle. In DNA, the CDR3 is TGTGCCAGCAGCCCCTCTGGGAGGGTTAATGGCAATCAGCCCCAGCATTTT. Protein product: CASSPSGRVNGNQPQHF.

This sequence joins TRBV28 and TRBJ1-5; 8 nucleotides agree with TRBD1. Trimming took 6 bases from V and 6 from J; bases not matched to a gene: 7. Germline V gene lookup returns CDR1 MDHEN and CDR2 SYDVKM. CDR3 length equals 14 residues. Written as DNA, the CDR3 is TGTGCCAGCAGGATGGACAGGGACGGTCAGCCCCAGCATTTT. It translates to CASRMDRDGQPQHF.

The chain carries TRBV28 and TRBJ2-3; TRBD1 might be the D (5 bases). The CDR3 has 16 residues. CDR1 is MDHEN and CDR2 is SYDVKM in the germline V gene. The ends were cut back, 3 bases at V and 2 bases at J, with 15 bases in the middle. The CDR3: CASSLAGAAITDTQYF. The CDR3 region has the DNA TGTGCCAGCAGTTTGGCTGGGGCCGCCATCACAGATACGCAGTATTTT.

This chain links TRBV5-8 with TRBJ1-6, with 7 bases that match TRBD1. There are 15 residues in the CDR3. The germline gives CDR1 SGHTS, CDR2 YDEGEE. Trimming at V came to 4 bases and at J to 3 bases, leaving 4 bases not matched to a gene. The CDR3 reads CASSAGQVYNSPLHF. The DNA for the CDR3 is TGTGCCAGCAGCGCCGGACAGGTCTATAATTCACCCCTCCACTTT. The full variable domain, in which reference TRBV5-8 and TRBJ1-6 provide the parts outside the CDR3, is EAGVTQSPTHLIKTRGQQATLRCSPISGHTSVYWYQQALGLGLQFLLWYDEGEERNRGNFPPRFSGRQFPNYSSELNVNALELEDSALYLCASSAGQVYNSPLHFGNGTRLTVT.

This chain links TRBV29-1 with TRBJ2-3; the match to TRBD2 covers 7 bases. CDR1 SQVTM and CDR2 ANQGSEA come from the germline V gene. The CDR3 has 16 amino acids. The V gene end was trimmed by 3 bases and the J gene end by 2 bases; junction bases not matched to a gene: 11. The CDR3 nucleotides read TGCAGCGTTGATCGGCGGGAGTGGTGGCTCACAGATACGCAGTATTTT. It specifies CSVDRREWWLTDTQYF.

This chain links TRBV19 with TRBJ1-1; 7 nucleotides align to TRBD1. This CDR3 spans 15 amino acids. The trim removed 6 bases at V and 3 bases at J, leaving 10 bases unmatched. Germline V gene lookup returns CDR1 LNHDA and CDR2 SQIVND (reference sequence). CDR3 residues: CASRLRQGRDTEAFF. The CDR3, as DNA: TGTGCCAGTAGACTCCGACAGGGCCGGGACACTGAAGCTTTCTTT.